This is a list of T cell receptor beta chains from one sample in a study of vaccination effects on CD4 cells after COVID-19. Antigens for these TCRs are unknown. Method: immunoSEQ multiplex PCR; TCRdb's copy keeps in-frame clones and lacks some. The sample comprises tens of thousands of clones, approximately 71% of which are singletons, and about 2% rests with the top ten. The material was CD4+ T cells from PBMCs cultured without peptide, obtained before COVID-19 vaccination. The source is a human donor who received a COVID-19 vaccine. Each CDR3 is given with its conserved first and last residue. D genes are given only for firm matches. Clone size is given for some rows only: seen once, a few or many times, or a class if the clone is expanded.

TRBJ1-6,15,TRBV6-2/TRBV6-3,NA,NA,CASSRTDGDNSPLHF,TGTGCCAGCAGCCGAACTGACGGTGATAATTCACCCCTCCACTTT
TRBJ2-5,12,TRBV6-2/TRBV6-3,NA,NA,CASSWGYETQYF,TGTGCCAGCAGTTGGGGGTACGAGACCCAGTACTTC
TRBJ1-2,13,TRBV12-3/TRBV12-4,NA,NA,CASSFAGLGGYTF,TGTGCCAGCAGTTTCGCGGGTCTGGGCGGCTACACCTTC
TRBJ2-3,16,TRBV7-2,NA,NA,CASSLVGQTNTDTQYF,TGTGCCAGCAGCTTAGTAGGACAGACGAACACAGATACGCAGTATTTT
TRBJ1-4,14,TRBV2,NA,TRBD1,CASRGDRGNEKLFF,TGTGCCAGCAGGGGGGACAGGGGAAATGAAAAACTGTTTTTT
TRBJ2-3,12,TRBV3-1/TRBV3-2,NA,NA,CASSQGLDTQYF,TGTGCCAGCAGCCAAGGACTTGATACGCAGTATTTT
TRBJ2-3,15,TRBV6-1,few,TRBD2,CASSEGGVSADTQYF,TGTGCCAGCAGTGAGGGAGGGGTTAGCGCAGATACGCAGTATTTT
TRBJ1-2,15,TRBV3-1/TRBV3-2,NA,TRBD1,CASSQGGQGSYGYTF,TGTGCCAGCAGCCAAGGGGGACAGGGAAGCTATGGCTACACCTTC
TRBJ2-5,16,TRBV5-5,NA,TRBD2,CASSLSTSGGQETQYF,TGTGCCAGCAGCTTGAGTACTAGCGGGGGGCAAGAGACCCAGTACTTC
TRBJ2-3,15,TRBV6-4,NA,TRBD2,CASRPDRLAGGTQYF,TGTGCCAGCAGACCCGACCGACTAGCGGGGGGGACGCAGTATTTT
TRBJ2-3,11,TRBV12-3/TRBV12-4,NA,NA,CASSREDTQYF,TGTGCCAGCAGTCGAGAGGATACGCAGTATTTT
TRBJ2-3,12,TRBV5-1,NA,NA,CASSLSDDTQYF,TGCGCCAGCAGCTTGTCAGACGATACGCAGTATTTT
TRBJ2-5,15,TRBV24-1,NA,NA,CATSDPTGLQETQYF,TGTGCCACCAGTGATCCGACAGGATTACAAGAGACCCAGTACTTC
TRBJ2-5,15,TRBV3-1/TRBV3-2,once,NA,CASSQGLSSLETQYF,TGTGCCAGCAGCCAGGGATTGTCAAGTCTGGAGACCCAGTACTTC
TRBJ2-3,17,TRBV6-6,NA,TRBD2,CASSPGLAGGRTDTQYF,TGTGCCAGCAGTCCCGGACTAGCGGGGGGCAGGACAGATACGCAGTATTTT
TRBJ1-4,13,TRBV19,few,TRBD1,CASSGQGPEKLFF,TGTGCCAGCTCGGGACAGGGCCCTGAAAAACTGTTTTTT
TRBJ2-3,18,TRBV15,NA,TRBD1,CATSSPLGQGRPTDTQYF,TGTGCCACCAGCAGCCCGTTGGGACAGGGGAGGCCCACAGATACGCAGTATTTT
TRBJ1-2,14,TRBV28,NA,NA,CASSLSGGAFGYTF,TGTGCCAGCAGTTTGTCGGGGGGCGCATTCGGCTACACCTTC
TRBJ2-5,13,TRBV14,NA,NA,CASSQVAEETQYF,TGTGCCAGCAGCCAAGTTGCAGAAGAGACCCAGTACTTC
TRBJ1-6,13,TRBV27,NA,NA,CASLQVNNSPLHF,TGTGCCAGCTTACAGGTCAATAATTCACCCCTCCACTTT
TRBJ1-3,14,TRBV30,NA,NA,CAWSGTLGGNTIYF,TGTGCCTGGAGTGGGACCCTCGGGGGGAACACCATATATTTT